This TCR beta chain derives from a study of blood T cell repertoires in COVID-19. At the level of the study: From the United States, Italy and Spain came samples of acute and convalescent COVID-19.

Sequenced by immunoSEQ multiplex PCR; TCRdb stores in-frame clones only, minus some. The sample yields about 340,000 clones, 80% to 90% seen once. Adults between roughly 18 and 90 years of age took part from fewer than 30 US areas. Participants' own reports of clinical history determined their cohort assignment. Trimming left V 0 bases short and J 5 bases short, with 13 bases between. The CDR3 length is 15 residues. Germline CDR1 and CDR2: LNHNV and YYDKDF (reference sequence). The specimen sequenced was PBMCs or T cells enriched from blood (not recorded which). The chain joins TRBV15 to TRBJ1-1; TRBD1 is a possible D gene (6 bases). This receptor was taken from a woman in her thirties or forties with acute COVID-19. CDR3 region: CATSRDRKGGTEAFF. The CDR3 DNA follows: TGTGCCACCAGCAGAGACCGAAAAGGGGGAACTGAAGCTTTCTTT.